This T cell receptor beta chain is from a study of blood T cell repertoires in COVID-19. V was clipped by 3 bases and J by 0 bases, with 20 bases between them. The CDR3 is 18 residues long. Germline V lookup: CDR1 KGHSH, CDR2 LQKENI. Repertoires were generated with immunoSEQ multiplex PCR, while TCRdb's copy carries only in-frame clones and drops some. The data hold about 290,000 clones, with under 90% observed a single time. Sequenced material: PBMCs or T cells enriched from blood (not recorded which). V is TRBV18 and J is TRBJ1-1; the D gene is possibly TRBD1 (5 bases). This TCR derives from a woman between 40 and 55 years old who had recovered from COVID-19. For the CDR3, the DNA is TGTGCCAGCTCACCGCCTCGGGGGAAAGGAGCCATGAACACTGAAGCTTTCTTT. As protein: CASSPPRGKGAMNTEAFF.